This T cell receptor beta chain was sequenced in a study of sequential checkpoint blockade in melanoma. Across the study: First-line arms were nivolumab then ipilimumab, or the reverse, randomized 1:1. After both sequences, patients received maintenance nivolumab.

Generated by immunoSEQ multiplex PCR, the TCRdb table keeps only in-frame clones and is missing some. This sample has 32,000 or so clones, with less than 85% found just once. Treatment denoted: randomized to nivolumab then ipilimumab (arm A) or the reverse (arm B). Patients had received no earlier DNA-damaging chemotherapy. From thawed PBMCs, live CD3+CD8+ cells negative for CD19 and CD56 were sorted. With 2 bases clipped from V and 5 bases from J, the junction kept 8 bases outside the gene matches. Germline V gene lookup returns CDR1 MNHEY and CDR2 SVGAGI. This CDR3 comprises 16 residues. This chain joins TRBV6-5 and TRBJ2-7; 11 positions match TRBD1. The TCR sequence derives from a human donor with melanoma. The material was CD8+ T cells sorted from blood (inferred from file names), obtained from a patient given nivolumab and ipilimumab in sequence. CDR3 in DNA: TGTGCCAGCAGTTACCGATGGACAGGGGGCAGAAACGAGCAGTACTTC. It yields the protein CASSYRWTGGRNEQYF.